The clone carrying this T cell receptor (beta chain) was seen a handful of times. Its antigen remains unknown. RNA was isolated and reverse transcribed to cDNA, the sequencing template. Clones were read by immunoSEQ multiplex PCR, and TCRdb kept only the in-frame ones, dropping some. This sample has hundreds of thousands of clones; roughly 63% occur once, and the top ten carry around 0.84%. Treatment described: oral pan-JAK inhibitor, 5-10 mg twice daily. The V and J ends lost 7 bases and 11 bases respectively, with 8 bases between them. The CDR3 is 8 residues long. Germline V lookup: CDR1 SQVTM, CDR2 ANQGSEA. The data were taken from a study of CD8+ T cells in alopecia areata. Study at large: The authors scored treated patients' severity by affected scalp percentage.

Regarding the study as a whole: On tofacitinib, scalp and blood still held many of the expanded lesional clones. Clonality in the scalp and expanded CD8+ clones ranked among the top 100 were significantly decreased by tofacitinib.

The V and J genes are TRBV29-1 and TRBJ1-2; tentatively, D is TRBD1 (5 bases). The receptor's source is a human donor with alopecia areata. Source: CD4+ T cells sorted from blood, taken around week 53, from a patient treated with tofacitinib. The CDR3 loop is CSAAGYTF. Here the CDR3 DNA reads TGCAGCGCTGCAGGGTACACCTTC.